This TCR beta chain was found in a study of regulatory dendritic cells for organ transplantation. Study-wide points: Memory T cells were less diverse than naive, with memory CD8+ most oligoclonal. Between individuals, the alloreactive memory CD8+ T cell pool differed considerably.

Using immunoSEQ multiplex PCR, the repertoire was profiled, and TCRdb retains in-frame clones only, with some absent. This sample has approximately 10,000 clones, with approximately 89% found just once. Sorted subsets were CFSE-labeled and cultured 4 to 6 days with allogeneic dendritic cells. Turning to this clone: As yet, its antigen is unknown.

The V end was cut by 4 bases, the J end by 3 bases, with 9 bases between. The CDR3 length is 14 residues. Per the germline V gene, CDR1 is MGHRA and CDR2 is YSYEKL. The genes are TRBV4-1 and TRBJ2-2; D remains ambiguous. Sequencing was done on a sample of naive CD8+ T cells from blood cultured with dendritic cells. The subset here: CD45RA+ naive T cells. The TCR was taken from a human donor in good health. The CDR3 protein is CASSPSGYTGELFF. The CDR3 nucleotides are TGCGCCAGCAGCCCTAGTGGGTACACCGGGGAGCTGTTTTTT.